This T cell receptor (beta chain) was sequenced for a study of T cell responses to AZD1222 COVID-19 vaccine. To note about this clone: The antigen is not known.

This table comes from immunoSEQ multiplex PCR, and its TCRdb copy is limited to in-frame clones, with some not included. This table holds about 140,000 clones, 80% to 95% found once. Study-wide points: Targets within unmutated variant regions were reportedly found for nearly half of spike-specific TCRs.

This CDR3 is 16 amino acids long. Germline V lookup: CDR1 SGHNT, CDR2 YYREEE (reference sequence). Trimming removed 5 bases at V and 3 bases at J, with 21 bases between. The sample was peripheral blood, taken 28 days after the second AZD1222 dose. The sequence was collected from an adult who received the AZD1222 COVID-19 vaccine. The chain couples TRBV5-4 to TRBJ2-7, with D possibly TRBD2 on 6 matching bases. This CDR3 reads CASSSKAGPASYEQYF. The CDR3 nucleotides read TGTGCCAGCAGTTCCAAGGCGGGGCCGGCTAGCTACGAGCAGTACTTC.